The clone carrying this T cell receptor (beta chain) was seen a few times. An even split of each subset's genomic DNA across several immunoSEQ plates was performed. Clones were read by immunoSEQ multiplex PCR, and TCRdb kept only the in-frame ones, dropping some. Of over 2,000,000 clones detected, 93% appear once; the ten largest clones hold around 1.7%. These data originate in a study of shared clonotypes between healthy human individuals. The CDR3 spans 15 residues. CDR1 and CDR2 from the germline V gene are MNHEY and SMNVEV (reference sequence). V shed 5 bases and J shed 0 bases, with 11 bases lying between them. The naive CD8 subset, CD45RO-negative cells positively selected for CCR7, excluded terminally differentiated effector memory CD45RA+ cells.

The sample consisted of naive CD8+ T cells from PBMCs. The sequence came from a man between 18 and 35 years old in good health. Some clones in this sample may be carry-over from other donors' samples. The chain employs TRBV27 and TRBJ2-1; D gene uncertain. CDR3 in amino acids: CASSPDASSYNEQFF. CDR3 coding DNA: TGTGCCAGCAGTCCCGACGCGAGCTCCTACAATGAGCAGTTCTTC.